This record looks at one T cell receptor (beta chain) sequence and its context. The antigen is not known. The record originates from a study of cytomegalovirus exposure and HLA in healthy donors. The study ran its PCR with 60 Vbeta and 13 Jbeta primers. Some clones are missing from TCRdb's copy, which holds only in-frame ones; the method was immunoSEQ multiplex PCR. The table lists around 120,000 clones, over 70% of them singletons. Notes on the study in general: Earlier analysis yielded a pattern in which most TCR beta V segments were productive about 87% or about 30% of the time.

The donors, nominally healthy at sampling, likely had unrecorded immune exposures. The V gene's germline CDR1 is GTSNPN and CDR2 SVGIG (reference sequence). Trimming cost V 0 bases and J 7 bases, with 9 bases left between them. CDR3 length: 13 amino acids. The origin of this receptor is a woman aged 18-29 years in good health and CMV-seronegative. The specimen was PBMCs. The genes are TRBV30 and TRBJ1-4; no firm D call. The CDR3 protein is CAWSVQILEKLFF. The CDR3 DNA is TGTGCCTGGAGTGTACAGATTCTTGAAAAACTGTTTTTT.